This passage covers 26 T cell receptor beta chains from one sample sequenced in a study of shared T cell receptors in the human thymus. Only in-frame clones appear in the TCRdb table, and some are missing; sequencing was by immunoSEQ multiplex PCR. The sample carries hundreds of thousands of clones, roughly 90% recorded once. The data were also submitted as part of a second study, on human thymus T cells.

Sequencing used thymocytes. The receptor source for this set is a boy in the first two years of life with a congenital heart defect.

The chain combines TRBV10-2 with TRBJ1-1; 7 bases are shared with TRBD1. V was clipped by 6 bases and J by 2 bases; unmatched bases: 6. The CDR3 has 14 amino acids. Germline V lookup: CDR1 WSHSY, CDR2 SAAADI. CDR3 DNA: TGCGCCAGCAGCTGGGGACAGCCAAACACTGAAGCTTTCTTT. Its translation: CASSWGQPNTEAFF.

This clone occurred a few times. J is TRBJ2-7 and V is TRBV13; 7 bases line up with TRBD2. The CDR3 length is 15 residues. V lost 5 bases, J lost 5 bases, and 12 bases stayed unmatched. CDR1 is PRHDT and CDR2 is FYEKMQ in the germline V gene (reference sequence). Here the CDR3 reads CASSPLGGDGHEQYF. CDR3 DNA: TGTGCCAGCAGCCCTCTGGGGGGGGACGGCCACGAGCAGTACTTC.

This clone was counted a single time. The chain links TRBV27 to TRBJ1-2; D may be TRBD1 (6 bases). V gave up 6 bases and J gave up 4 bases, with 18 bases separating them. This CDR3 is built from 15 residues. Germline CDR1 reads MNHEY; CDR2 reads SMNVEV (reference sequence). CDR3 region: CASRGVGRGPYGYTF. The CDR3 DNA is TGTGCCAGCAGGGGGGTGGGCAGGGGACCCTATGGCTACACCTTC.

V is TRBV6-5 and J is TRBJ2-7; 7 bases map to TRBD2. Germline CDR1 reads MNHEY; CDR2 reads SVGAGI. The CDR3 consists of 15 residues. With 0 bases clipped from V and 5 bases from J, the junction kept 7 bases outside the gene matches. Here the CDR3 DNA reads TGTGCCAGCAGTTACTCGACTAGCCATAGCCACGAGCAGTACTTC. This sequence encodes CASSYSTSHSHEQYF.

V is TRBV15 and J is TRBJ2-7; tentatively, D is TRBD1 (6 bases). The germline CDR1 and CDR2 sequences are LNHNV and YYDKDF (reference sequence). V was cut by 2 bases and J by 3 bases, with 17 bases left in between. CDR3 length equals 16 residues. CDR3 sequence: CATSRPRQGFYYEQYF. The DNA for the CDR3 is TGTGCCACCAGCAGACCGCGGCAGGGGTTTTACTACGAGCAGTACTTC.

This sequence joins TRBV27 and TRBJ2-2; tentative D call: TRBD2 (6 bases). Trimming shortened V by 11 bases and J by 7 bases, and 11 bases separated the two germline ends. CDR3 length equals 11 residues. The germline gives CDR1 MNHEY, CDR2 SMNVEV (reference sequence). The CDR3 protein is CAAAGYGELFF. For the CDR3, the DNA is TGTGCCGCTGCGGGGTACGGGGAGCTGTTTTTT.

The J gene is TRBJ2-7, the V gene TRBV14; D not certain. CDR3 size: 14 residues. CDR1 is SGHDN, CDR2 FVKESK, per germline. Trimming shortened V by 8 bases and J by 2 bases, and 16 bases separated the two germline ends. CDR3 in amino acids: CASSDSNLTYEQYF. Written as DNA, the CDR3 is TGTGCCAGCTCCGACTCTAACCTAACCTACGAGCAGTACTTC.

The CDR3 bases are TGTGCCAGCAGTGAACTCGGGACAGGGGCTTACACCGGGGAGCTGTTTTTT. Protein sequence: CASSELGTGAYTGELFF. The V call is TRBV6-1, the J call TRBJ2-2; 10 nucleotides agree with TRBD1. The CDR3 consists of 17 residues. V lost 2 bases and J lost 3; bases outside the gene matches: 6. Germline lookup yields CDR1 MNHNS and CDR2 SASEGT.

This chain uses TRBV5-4 with TRBJ1-1; D is perhaps TRBD1 (5 bases). Germline V gives CDR1 SGHNT, CDR2 YYREEE (reference sequence). The CDR3 covers 16 residues. The V and J ends lost 4 bases and 1 base respectively, with 17 bases between them. The DNA for the CDR3 is TGTGCCAGCAGCGCGGGGCGTTCCGGGACGAACACTGAAGCTTTCTTT. Encoded protein: CASSAGRSGTNTEAFF. The full variable domain, its missing parts supplied by reference TRBV5-4 and TRBJ1-1, is ETGVTQSPTHLIKTRGQQVTLRCSSQSGHNTVSWYQQALGQGPQFIFQYYREEENGRGNFPPRFSGLQFPNYSSELNVNALELDDSALYLCASSAGRSGTNTEAFFGQGTRLTVV.

The chain couples TRBV5-1 to TRBJ2-5, with 7 bases fitting TRBD2. CDR3 length equals 17 residues. CDR1 and CDR2 (germline): SGHRS, YFSETQ. V lost 0 bases, J lost 3 bases, and 11 bases stayed unmatched. The CDR3 sequence: CASSLATRRGGEETQYF. As DNA, the CDR3 is TGCGCCAGCAGCTTGGCCACACGTCGGGGAGGGGAAGAGACCCAGTACTTC.

The rearrangement uses TRBV4-2 and TRBJ2-1, with D tentatively TRBD1 (6 bases). V gave up 4 bases and J gave up 7 bases, with 23 bases separating them. The CDR3 runs to 17 residues. Germline CDR1 is LGHNA and CDR2 is YNFKEQ. The CDR3 sequence: CASSLPSGTLGGNEQFF. The CDR3 DNA reads TGTGCCAGCAGCCTCCCGTCCGGGACCCTAGGGGGTAATGAGCAGTTCTTC.

This chain links TRBV5-4 with TRBJ1-2; 7 bases align to TRBD1. Germline lookup yields CDR1 SGHNT and CDR2 YYREEE (reference sequence). This CDR3 is 14 amino acids long. The V and J ends lost 3 bases and 6 bases, in that order; junction bases with no gene match: 8. Written as DNA, the CDR3 is TGTGCCAGCAGCTCCGACAGGGTGTCGCATGGCTACACCTTC. Translating it yields CASSSDRVSHGYTF. Full variable domain (missing parts from reference TRBV5-4 and TRBJ1-2): ETGVTQSPTHLIKTRGQQVTLRCSSQSGHNTVSWYQQALGQGPQFIFQYYREEENGRGNFPPRFSGLQFPNYSSELNVNALELDDSALYLCASSSDRVSHGYTFGSGTRLTVV.

V usage is TRBV28 and J usage is TRBJ2-2, with a possible D match to TRBD1 (5 bases). V gave up 4 bases and J gave up 1 base, with 7 bases separating them. In germline, CDR1 is MDHEN, CDR2 SYDVKM. The CDR3 runs to 14 residues. Here the CDR3 reads CASSSQGNTGELFF. CDR3 DNA sequence: TGTGCCAGCAGTTCGCAGGGGAACACCGGGGAGCTGTTTTTT.

This chain connects TRBV11-2 to TRBJ2-3; 8 bases are shared with TRBD2. The ends lost 1 base at V and 3 bases at J; junction bases unmatched: 9. Germline V gene lookup returns CDR1 SGHAT and CDR2 FQNNGV. CDR3 length: 17 residues. The CDR3 bases are TGTGCCAGCAGCTTAGCATCTCGGACTAGCAGGACAGATACGCAGTATTTT. Translated, it gives CASSLASRTSRTDTQYF.

Here the CDR3 DNA reads TGTGCCAGCAGCCACCTAAGACAGGGGGCCTACGAGCAGTACTTC. It specifies CASSHLRQGAYEQYF. The chain combines TRBV14 with TRBJ2-7; 9 bases map to TRBD1. This CDR3 is built from 15 residues. With V trimmed by 3 bases and J by 2 bases, 5 bases remained unmatched. The germline V gene encodes CDR1 SGHDN and CDR2 FVKESK.

The CDR3 bases are TGTGCCAGCAGTTTATGCCGGGGAGGACAGGGGGCTGTCTACGAGCAGTACTTC. Amino acid sequence: CASSLCRGGQGAVYEQYF. The J gene is TRBJ2-7, the V gene TRBV28; 11 bases map to TRBD1. The CDR3 covers 18 residues. CDR1 and CDR2 from the germline V gene are MDHEN and SYDVKM. V gave up 0 bases and J gave up 3 bases; unmatched junction bases: 10.

This clone occurred a few times. This rearrangement joins TRBV5-4 to TRBJ2-1, with 7 bases identical to TRBD1. The CDR3 loop spans 14 amino acids. The V and J ends lost 4 bases and 3 bases, in that order; junction bases with no gene match: 4. CDR1 is SGHNT, CDR2 YYREEE, per germline (reference sequence). CDR3 loop: CASSVRTGYNEQFF. CDR3 DNA sequence: TGTGCCAGCAGCGTACGGACAGGCTACAATGAGCAGTTCTTC.

J is TRBJ1-3 and V is TRBV12-5; 7 bases match TRBD1. CDR1 LGHNT and CDR2 FRNRAP come from the germline V gene. With 2 bases clipped from V and 4 bases from J, the junction kept 11 bases outside the gene matches. The CDR3 consists of 17 residues. The CDR3 reads CASGLPGLRGQGNTIYF. The CDR3 DNA reads TGTGCTAGTGGTTTGCCAGGATTGAGGGGGCAAGGAAACACCATATATTTT. The full variable domain, with the rest looked up from reference TRBV12-5 and TRBJ1-3, is DARVTQTPRHKVTEMGQEVTMRCQPILGHNTVFWYRQTMMQGLELLAYFRNRAPLDDSGMPKDRFSAEMPDATLATLKIQPSEPRDSAVYFCASGLPGLRGQGNTIYFGEGSWLTVV.

V gene TRBV6-1 combines with J gene TRBJ2-7; D might be TRBD1 (5 bases). This CDR3 spans 15 amino acids. CDR1 MNHNS and CDR2 SASEGT come from the germline V gene. Trimming stripped 2 bases from V and 1 base from J, with 12 bases between. The CDR3 nucleotides read TGTGCCAGCAGTGAAACCAGGGCTTCTTCCTACGAGCAGTACTTC. It specifies CASSETRASSYEQYF.

This clone came up once. This chain uses TRBV6-1 with TRBJ2-2; 9 positions agree with TRBD1. The CDR3 is made up of 14 amino acids. From germline, CDR1 is MNHNS and CDR2 SASEGT. The ends lost 10 bases at V and 2 bases at J; junction bases unmatched: 5. In nucleotides, the CDR3 is TGTGCCATCGTGGACAGGGGTAACACCGGGGAGCTGTTTTTT. Translating it yields CAIVDRGNTGELFF.

The chain is built from TRBV28 and TRBJ1-5; 9 bases are shared with TRBD1. Germline V gene data show CDR1 as MDHEN and CDR2 as SYDVKM. V shed 1 base, J shed 0 bases, and the junction held 10 bases outside the gene matches. This CDR3 has 19 residues. CDR3 nucleotides: TGTGCCAGCAGTTTATTTCGGGGGACAGGGAAGGCTAGCAATCAGCCCCAGCATTTT. Encoded protein: CASSLFRGTGKASNQPQHF.

The chain carries TRBV18 and TRBJ1-1, with D uncertain. This CDR3 region has 12 residues. V was trimmed by 5 bases and J by 1 base, leaving 5 bases between them. Germline V CDR1 and CDR2: KGHSH, LQKENI. CDR3 in amino acids: CASSRQNTEAFF. As DNA, the CDR3 is TGTGCCAGCTCAAGACAGAACACTGAAGCTTTCTTT.

CDR3 residues: CASSYSGEVDTEAFF. CDR3 DNA: TGTGCCAGCAGTTACAGCGGGGAAGTAGACACTGAAGCTTTCTTT. This chain joins TRBV6-5 and TRBJ1-1; D gene uncertain. This CDR3 has 15 residues. Trimming pared 2 bases from V and 3 bases from J, leaving 13 bases between. Germline V CDR1 and CDR2: MNHEY, SVGAGI.

The chain recombines TRBV27 with TRBJ2-7; 10 nucleotides line up with TRBD2. V shed 5 bases and J 7 bases; nucleotides not matched to a gene: 5. Germline lookup yields CDR1 MNHEY and CDR2 SMNVEV (reference sequence). The CDR3 runs to 13 residues. CDR3 in amino acids: CASSGRTSGEQYF. The CDR3, as DNA: TGTGCCAGCAGTGGAAGGACTAGCGGAGAGCAGTACTTC.

The chain is built from TRBV29-1 and TRBJ2-5; D remains unclear. Germline V lookup: CDR1 SQVTM, CDR2 ANQGSEA. V was trimmed by 0 bases and J by 2 bases, leaving 10 bases between them. CDR3 length: 14 residues. DNA for the CDR3: TGCAGCGTTGAAGAACCTCCCAGACAAGAGACCCAGTACTTC. It is translated as CSVEEPPRQETQYF. Combining the CDR3 with reference TRBV29-1 and TRBJ2-5 gives the whole variable domain SAVISQKPSRDICQRGTSLTIQCQVDSQVTMMFWYRQQPGQSLTLIATANQGSEATYESGFVIDKFPISRPNLTFSTLTVSNMSPEDSSIYLCSVEEPPRQETQYFGPGTRLLVL.

This rearrangement joins TRBV5-1 to TRBJ2-3, with D possibly TRBD2 on 6 matching bases. The V end lost 9 bases, the J end lost 5 bases, and 10 bases lay between the germline ends. The germline gives CDR1 SGHRS, CDR2 YFSETQ. The CDR3 covers 11 residues. The CDR3 spells CATAGGDTQYF. CDR3 nucleotide sequence: TGCGCCACCGCCGGGGGAGATACGCAGTATTTT.